This TCR beta chain was recorded in a study of radiation and T cells in renal cell carcinoma. V dropped 3 bases and J dropped 0 bases, with 7 bases sitting between them. CDR3 length equals 15 residues. The V gene's germline CDR1 is SGHRS and CDR2 YFSETQ. Profiled with immunoSEQ multiplex PCR; TCRdb holds only in-frame clones, not every one. The sample holds almost 20,000 clones, roughly 62% seen once. This clone came up once. Its antigen is unknown. Sample treatment: 15 Gy SBRT to primary tumor, nephrectomy 4 weeks later. Study conclusions and caveats: Irradiated tumors had higher TCR clonality than control tumors.

The chain combines TRBV5-1 with TRBJ1-6; no clear D gene. Sequencing was performed on tumor tissue, taken from a patient whose treatment included radiotherapy and nephrectomy. The TCR was taken from a woman aged 70-85 years with renal cell carcinoma. The chain's CDR3 is CASSSTDSYNSPLHF. DNA of the CDR3: TGCGCCAGCAGCTCCACAGACTCCTATAATTCACCCCTCCACTTT.